This T cell receptor (beta chain) stems from a study of T cell clonality in common variable immunodeficiency. Study results and limitations: TCRbeta clonality was increased in CVID versus healthy controls.

With respect to this clone: Its antigen remains unidentified. The CDR3 extends 3 residues past the end of the read, so its final part is completed from the germline J gene.

The germline gives CDR1 MNHNS, CDR2 SASEGT. The CDR3 runs 14 residues. Heparinized whole blood, 5 to 8 ml, came from each donor. Here immunoSEQ multiplex PCR was the method, and the copy in TCRdb shows in-frame clones only, minus some. This repertoire holds over 35,000 clones, and none appear only once. Input material: peripheral blood mononuclear cells. This chain joins TRBV6-1 and TRBJ1-4, with 10 bases matching TRBD1. This clonotype was obtained from a person aged 18 to 75 in good health. The CDR3 spells CASSEADRGAPLFF. CDR3 DNA (partial): TGTGCCAGCAGTGAAGCGGACAGGGGGGCCCCA.